The 20 T cell receptor beta chains listed next were all sequenced from one sample in a study of blood T cell repertoires in COVID-19. Clones were sequenced by immunoSEQ multiplex PCR, and TCRdb holds only the in-frame ones, with some missing. The sample records about 190,000 clones, roughly 80% being singletons. The specimen was peripheral blood. The receptors come from a man in his fifties or sixties with active or convalescent COVID-19.

This chain uses TRBV6-1 with TRBJ1-5, with a weak D call TRBD1 (5 bases). This CDR3 contains 15 residues. From germline, CDR1 is MNHNS and CDR2 SASEGT. V lost 0 bases and J 4 bases, leaving 10 bases between the germline ends. As DNA, the CDR3 is TGTGCCAGCAGTGAAGCTCGGGGGTCGAATCAGCCCCAGCATTTT. Amino acids: CASSEARGSNQPQHF.

Of note for this clone: This sample also contains other DNA sequences that code for the same CDR3. The chain combines TRBV5-6 with TRBJ2-7; no definite D call. The CDR3 extends over 14 amino acids. CDR1 and CDR2 from the germline V gene are SGHDT and YYEEEE. V gave up 2 bases and J gave up 2 bases, with 11 bases separating them. The CDR3 bases are TGTGCCAGCAGCTTCGTTGAGAACGCCTACGAGCAGTACTTC. Its translation: CASSFVENAYEQYF.

This clone turned up a few times. The chain has TRBV6-2 or TRBV6-3 and TRBJ2-1, with 10 positions matching TRBD2. In germline, CDR1 is MNHEY, CDR2 SVGEGT. V gave up 2 bases and J gave up 7 bases; unmatched junction bases: 8. This CDR3 contains 16 residues. In nucleotides, the CDR3 is TGTGCCAGCAGTTACCGTGGGCTAGCGGGAGTTAATGAGCAGTTCTTC. It is translated as CASSYRGLAGVNEQFF.

The chain carries TRBV9 and TRBJ2-1; 7 bases agree with TRBD2. Germline V gene lookup returns CDR1 SGDLS and CDR2 YYNGEE. The CDR3 is 15 amino acids. V lost 0 bases to trimming and J lost 2 bases; unmatched junction nucleotides: 2. The CDR3 DNA reads TGTGCCAGCAGCGTAGGGGGACTAACCTACAATGAGCAGTTCTTC. As protein: CASSVGGLTYNEQFF.

CDR3 DNA: TGTGCCAGCAGCCGTAGCGGGATTGGGGACAATGAGCAGTTCTTC. Its protein is CASSRSGIGDNEQFF. The chain combines TRBV27 with TRBJ2-1; 8 bases agree with TRBD2. Trimming cost V 6 bases and J 5 bases; bases outside gene matches: 9. CDR3 length: 15 amino acids. CDR1 is MNHEY and CDR2 is SMNVEV in the germline V gene (reference sequence).

The J gene is TRBJ1-5, the V gene TRBV6-5, with 7 positions matching TRBD1. CDR3 length: 14 amino acids. V shed 7 bases and J 2 bases; nucleotides not matched to a gene: 5. The germline CDR1 and CDR2 sequences are MNHEY and SVGAGI. CDR3 sequence: CASKGGAGNQPQHF. CDR3 DNA sequence: TGTGCCAGCAAAGGGGGCGCGGGCAATCAGCCCCAGCATTTT.

This sequence joins TRBV29-1 and TRBJ2-1; D is possibly TRBD1 (5 bases). Germline V gene sequence: CDR1 SQVTM, CDR2 ANQGSEA. Deletions cut 4 bases from V and 1 base from J, with 17 bases between. This CDR3 comprises 16 residues. The CDR3, as DNA: TGCAGCGTTGCCCTGGCCCAGGGAAGTTCCTACAATGAGCAGTTCTTC. Translating gives CSVALAQGSSYNEQFF.

J is TRBJ1-2 and V is TRBV6-1, with a weak D call TRBD1 (6 bases). From germline, CDR1 is MNHNS and CDR2 SASEGT. The V end was cut by 2 bases, the J end by 1 base, with 17 bases between. The CDR3 contains 17 residues. Here the CDR3 DNA reads TGTGCCAGCAGTGAAATAGCCAGGGGAGTAGGTAACTATGGCTACACCTTC. The encoded protein is CASSEIARGVGNYGYTF.

V gene TRBV19 combines with J gene TRBJ1-6, with 10 bases aligning to TRBD1. The CDR3 is made up of 15 amino acids. Per germline, CDR1 LNHDA and CDR2 SQIVND (reference sequence). V shed 9 bases and J 9 bases; nucleotides not matched to a gene: 11. The CDR3 region is CASRPGGQGSSPLHF. In DNA form, the CDR3 reads TGTGCCAGCAGACCAGGGGGACAGGGGAGTTCACCCCTCCACTTT.

V is TRBV5-5 and J is TRBJ2-4, with 7 bases lining up with TRBD2. The CDR3 spans 14 residues. V was pared by 4 bases and J by 8 bases, with 9 bases of the junction left unmatched. Germline-derived CDR1 and CDR2 are SGHKS and YYEKEE (reference sequence). Here the CDR3 reads CASSPEAGRDIQYF. In nucleotides, the CDR3 is TGTGCCAGCAGCCCGGAGGCGGGGAGGGACATTCAGTACTTC. The full variable domain, with the rest looked up from reference TRBV5-5 and TRBJ2-4, is DAGVTQSPTHLIKTRGQQVTLRCSPISGHKSVSWYQQVLGQGPQFIFQYYEKEERGRGNFPDRFSARQFPNYSSELNVNALLLGDSALYLCASSPEAGRDIQYFGAGTRLSVL.

The V and J genes are TRBV2 and TRBJ2-4; D gene ambiguous. Trimming stripped 3 bases from V and 0 bases from J, with 6 bases between. The CDR3 has 14 amino acids. CDR1 and CDR2 from the germline V gene are SNHLY and FYNNEI. The CDR3 here is CASSDSVAKNIQYF. CDR3 in DNA: TGTGCCAGCAGTGACTCAGTAGCCAAAAACATTCAGTACTTC.

This chain links TRBV4-3 with TRBJ2-2; D might be TRBD2 (6 bases). V was trimmed by 3 bases and J by 5 bases, leaving 16 bases between them. The CDR3 sequence is 16 residues long. CDR1 LGHNA and CDR2 YSLEER come from the germline V gene. In DNA, the CDR3 is TGCGCCAGCAGCCAGAGATGGGACTCTACGACCGGGGAGCTGTTTTTT. Amino acids: CASSQRWDSTTGELFF.

This sequence joins TRBV7-3 and TRBJ2-5, with 8 positions matching TRBD2. The CDR3 runs to 13 residues. Germline V gene data show CDR1 as SGHTA and CDR2 as FQGTGA. V trimming: 4 bases; J trimming: 5 bases; junction bases outside the gene matches: 3. CDR3 amino acids: CASSSPGGETQYF. The DNA of the CDR3 is TGTGCCAGCAGCTCCCCGGGGGGGGAGACCCAGTACTTC.

This chain connects TRBV24-1 to TRBJ2-3; 7 bases fit TRBD2. Germline V gene lookup returns CDR1 KGHDR and CDR2 SFDVKD. The CDR3 consists of 16 residues. The V and J ends lost 4 bases and 0 bases, in that order; junction bases with no gene match: 6. This CDR3 reads CATSDSGAGSTDTQYF. The CDR3 DNA reads TGTGCCACCAGTGACTCCGGAGCGGGAAGCACAGATACGCAGTATTTT.

This clone was counted a few times. The rearrangement uses TRBV19 and TRBJ1-5; 7 bases line up with TRBD1. The CDR3 extends over 14 amino acids. The trim removed 5 bases at V and 6 bases at J, leaving 7 bases unmatched. Germline CDR1 LNHDA, CDR2 SQIVND (reference sequence). CDR3 region: CASSVQGYTQPQHF. The CDR3 DNA follows: TGTGCCAGTAGTGTACAGGGGTATACTCAGCCCCAGCATTTT.

The chain links TRBV3-1 (or the pseudogene TRBV3-2) to TRBJ1-3; 7 bases line up with TRBD1. Trimming took 1 base from V and 4 from J; bases not matched to a gene: 10. Germline V gene data show CDR1 as LGHDT and CDR2 as YNNKEL (reference sequence). There are 17 residues in the CDR3. The CDR3 reads CASSQVGKQGSGNTIYF. The DNA of the CDR3 is TGTGCCAGCAGCCAAGTCGGGAAACAGGGGTCAGGAAACACCATATATTTT.

In this sample, this clone turned up once. The genes are TRBV27 and TRBJ2-1; 9 bases fit TRBD2. The V gene end was trimmed by 9 bases and the J gene end by 1 base; junction bases not matched to a gene: 10. Looked up from germline, CDR1 is MNHEY and CDR2 is SMNVEV (reference sequence). The CDR3 extends over 16 amino acids. The CDR3 reads CASGGGRGMSYNEQFF. The CDR3 DNA reads as TGTGCCAGTGGAGGCGGGAGGGGGATGTCCTACAATGAGCAGTTCTTC.

The chain has TRBV9 and TRBJ2-1; TRBD2 agrees at 8 bases. The CDR3 extends over 15 amino acids. The V and J ends lost 0 bases and 2 bases, in that order; junction bases with no gene match: 1. CDR1 and CDR2 (germline): SGDLS, YYNGEE. Written as DNA, the CDR3 is TGTGCCAGCAGCGTAGACGGGAGGGCCTACAATGAGCAGTTCTTC. This sequence encodes CASSVDGRAYNEQFF.

The chain's CDR3 is CASSSGTSGRGNTQYF. CDR3 nucleotides: TGCGCCAGCAGCTCCGGGACTAGCGGGAGGGGGAATACGCAGTATTTT. The rearrangement links TRBV5-1 to TRBJ2-3, with 16 positions matching TRBD2. The CDR3 is made up of 16 amino acids. CDR1 is SGHRS and CDR2 is YFSETQ in the germline V gene. J gave up 7 bases and V 3 bases, and 5 bases lay outside the gene matches.

V usage is TRBV5-1 and J usage is TRBJ2-3; 10 bases align to TRBD1. CDR3 length: 16 amino acids. CDR1 and CDR2 (germline): SGHRS, YFSETQ. V shed 0 bases, J shed 1 base, and the junction held 2 bases outside the gene matches. CDR3 nucleotide sequence: TGCGCCAGCAGCTTGGGACAGGGGGCGGGCACAGATACGCAGTATTTT. It specifies CASSLGQGAGTDTQYF.